The 29 T cell receptor beta chains listed next were all sequenced from one sample in a study of T cell responses to AZD1222 COVID-19 vaccine. Profiling relied on immunoSEQ multiplex PCR, and the TCRdb table lists in-frame clones only, not all of them. Among about 97,000 clones listed, roughly 84% were seen once. This specimen consisted of peripheral blood, obtained on day 0 of AZD1222 vaccination. These receptor sequences come from an adult in good health.

The rearrangement joins TRBV7-9 to TRBJ1-2; 7 nucleotides agree with TRBD1. Germline trimming cut 5 bases from V and 6 bases from J; bases unmatched to any gene: 6. CDR3 length: 13 residues. Germline V gene sequence: CDR1 SEHNR, CDR2 FQNEAQ (reference sequence). CDR3 DNA sequence: TGTGCCAGCAGCAGACAGGGAAGCGATGGCTACACCTTC. Encoded protein: CASSRQGSDGYTF.

This clone was detected once. The rearrangement joins TRBV4-3 to TRBJ2-5; D is unclear. The CDR3 is 15 residues long. Trimming pared 0 bases from V and 5 bases from J, leaving 13 bases between. Germline V CDR1 and CDR2: LGHNA, YSLEER. CDR3 DNA sequence: TGCGCCAGCAGCCAAGATTTGTACATCCAGGAGACCCAGTACTTC. Translating it yields CASSQDLYIQETQYF.

This clone turned up a few times. This chain links TRBV5-1 with TRBJ1-2; D unclear. Trimming left V 0 bases short and J 7 bases short, with 10 bases between. The CDR3 is 13 residues long. Germline CDR1 SGHRS, CDR2 YFSETQ. Written as DNA, the CDR3 is TGCGCCAGCAGCTTGGAGCCCCGTGGTGGCTACACCTTC. Its protein is CASSLEPRGGYTF.

The chain combines TRBV30 with TRBJ2-7; D remains unclear. Looked up from germline, CDR1 is GTSNPN and CDR2 is SVGIG (reference sequence). This CDR3 comprises 12 residues. Trimming cost V 0 bases and J 2 bases, with 5 bases left between them. CDR3 DNA sequence: TGTGCCTGGAGTGTACAGACCTACGAGCAGTACTTC. It encodes CAWSVQTYEQYF.

V usage is TRBV19 and J usage is TRBJ1-6; 7 bases map to TRBD1. Trimming took 5 bases from V and 9 from J; bases not matched to a gene: 4. Germline V gene data show CDR1 as LNHDA and CDR2 as SQIVND (reference sequence). CDR3 size: 13 residues. CDR3 in amino acids: CASSDREISPLHF. The DNA of the CDR3 is TGTGCCAGTAGTGACAGGGAGATTTCACCCCTCCACTTT.

This CDR3 is CSATTGGEAFF. Here the CDR3 DNA reads TGCAGTGCCACCACGGGAGGTGAAGCTTTCTTT. The chain uses TRBV20-1 and TRBJ1-1; D is ambiguous. Germline CDR1 and CDR2: DFQATT and SNEGSKA (reference sequence). The CDR3 has 11 amino acids. The V and J ends lost 6 bases and 7 bases respectively, with 12 bases between them.

This rearrangement joins TRBV7-8 to TRBJ1-4; TRBD1 agrees at 7 bases. From germline, CDR1 is SGHVS and CDR2 FQNEAQ. Unmatched junction bases numbered 6, after V lost 2 bases and J lost 3 bases. The CDR3 is 16 residues long. The CDR3 DNA reads TGTGCCAGCAGCTTAAATACAGGGGTCTCTAATGAAAAACTGTTTTTT. Protein product: CASSLNTGVSNEKLFF.

In DNA form, the CDR3 reads TGTGCCAGCAGACTATCGATTATAGCCAAAAACATTCAGTACTTC. Translation: CASRLSIIAKNIQYF. This sequence joins TRBV6-5 and TRBJ2-4; D is unresolved. The V end lost 6 bases, the J end lost 0 bases, and 12 bases lay between the germline ends. This CDR3 has 15 amino acids. Germline V lookup: CDR1 MNHEY, CDR2 SVGAGI.

This sequence joins TRBV7-9 and TRBJ2-1; 7 positions match TRBD2. CDR3 length: 15 amino acids. Germline CDR1 reads SEHNR; CDR2 reads FQNEAQ (reference sequence). After removal of 2 bases from V and 2 bases from J, the junction contained 3 bases not matched to a gene. This CDR3 is CASSLSGGAYNEQFF. The CDR3 DNA is TGTGCCAGCAGCTTATCGGGGGGAGCCTACAATGAGCAGTTCTTC.

J is TRBJ2-7 and V is TRBV6-5; 8 nucleotides match TRBD2. This CDR3 has 15 residues. The germline CDR1 and CDR2 sequences are MNHEY and SVGAGI. With 3 bases clipped from V and 0 bases from J, the junction kept 4 bases outside the gene matches. The CDR3 region is CASSYSGDLSYEQYF. The CDR3 nucleotides read TGTGCCAGCAGTTATAGCGGGGACCTCTCCTACGAGCAGTACTTC.

The J gene is TRBJ2-7, the V gene TRBV3-1 (or the pseudogene TRBV3-2); 10 bases fit TRBD2. This CDR3 region has 16 residues. The V gene's germline CDR1 is LGHDT and CDR2 YNNKEL (reference sequence). With V trimmed by 0 bases and J by 3 bases, 5 bases remained unmatched. The CDR3 region is CASSQDARTSGYEQYF. DNA for the CDR3: TGTGCCAGCAGCCAAGATGCGAGGACTAGCGGCTACGAGCAGTACTTC.

The genes are TRBV2 and TRBJ1-1, with 10 bases lining up with TRBD1. This CDR3 has 14 amino acids. Germline loops: CDR1 SNHLY, CDR2 FYNNEI. V gave up 8 bases and J gave up 4 bases; unmatched junction bases: 7. The CDR3 region is CASCGQGDGTEAFF. DNA for the CDR3: TGTGCCAGCTGCGGACAGGGGGACGGCACTGAAGCTTTCTTT. Combining the CDR3 with reference TRBV2 and TRBJ1-1 gives the whole variable domain EPEVTQTPSHQVTQMGQEVILRCVPISNHLYFYWYRQILGQKVEFLVSFYNNEISEKSEIFDDQFSVERPDGSNFTLKIRSTKLEDSAMYFCASCGQGDGTEAFFGQGTRLTVV.

The chain links TRBV30 to TRBJ2-6; 9 bases agree with TRBD1. Germline CDR1 GTSNPN, CDR2 SVGIG (reference sequence). CDR3 length: 22 amino acids. V shed 0 bases and J 0 bases; nucleotides not matched to a gene: 18. CDR3 region: CAWSVKGYIPGQGISGANVLTF. CDR3 sequence (DNA): TGTGCCTGGAGTGTAAAGGGGTACATTCCGGGACAGGGCATCTCTGGGGCCAACGTCCTGACTTTC.

The CDR3 DNA reads TGTGCCAGCAGCCGTCGGACTAGCGGGGAGTCAGAGACCCAGTACTTC. This encodes CASSRRTSGESETQYF. This chain uses TRBV3-1 (or the pseudogene TRBV3-2) with TRBJ2-5, with 12 bases that match TRBD2. The CDR3 is 16 residues long. J was trimmed by 4 bases and V by 4 bases; bases with no gene match: 7. The germline V gene has CDR1 LGHDT and CDR2 YNNKEL (reference sequence).

Only one count was recorded for this clone. The chain combines TRBV6-5 with TRBJ1-1, with D perhaps TRBD1 (6 bases). Germline V gives CDR1 MNHEY, CDR2 SVGAGI. The CDR3 covers 15 residues. V shed 5 bases and J shed 6 bases, with 19 bases lying between them. CDR3 protein: CASSLLRGGPPEAFF. The DNA for the CDR3 is TGTGCCAGCAGTCTCCTGAGGGGGGGGCCTCCTGAAGCTTTCTTT.

This clone was observed once. This sequence joins TRBV11-2 and TRBJ2-7, with TRBD1 matching over 9 bases. V trimming: 5 bases; J trimming: 5 bases; junction bases outside the gene matches: 1. CDR1 and CDR2 from the germline V gene are SGHAT and FQNNGV. The CDR3 runs 12 residues. The CDR3 loop reads CASSGQGNEQYF. CDR3 coding DNA: TGTGCCAGCAGCGGACAGGGGAACGAGCAGTACTTC.

The rearrangement joins TRBV7-2 to TRBJ1-6; tentatively, D is TRBD1 (5 bases). The germline V gene has CDR1 SGHTA and CDR2 FQGNSA. V dropped 5 bases and J dropped 10 bases, with 18 bases sitting between them. The CDR3 is made up of 15 amino acids. CDR3 protein: CASSPGTVASSPLHF. CDR3 coding DNA: TGTGCCAGCAGCCCCGGGACGGTGGCCTCATCACCCCTCCACTTT.

The sample holds one count of this clone. The rearrangement links TRBV7-9 to TRBJ2-3, with D tentatively TRBD1 or TRBD2 (5 bases each). Germline CDR1 SEHNR, CDR2 FQNEAQ (reference sequence). With 1 base removed from V and 4 bases from J, the gap between germline ends came to 12 bases. This CDR3 is 15 amino acids long. The CDR3 coding sequence is TGTGCCAGCAGCTTAGGAGGTGGGGACGCAGATACGCAGTATTTT. Amino acid sequence: CASSLGGGDADTQYF.

The chain combines TRBV5-6 with TRBJ1-6; 8 bases fit TRBD1. Per the germline V gene, CDR1 is SGHDT and CDR2 is YYEEEE. Trimming took 0 bases from V and 7 from J; bases not matched to a gene: 6. The CDR3 is 16 amino acids. CDR3 protein: CASSLETGAGNSPLHF. Written as DNA, the CDR3 is TGTGCCAGCAGCTTGGAGACAGGGGCTGGAAATTCACCCCTCCACTTT.

The chain is built from TRBV3-1 (or the pseudogene TRBV3-2) and TRBJ1-1; D unclear. V was clipped by 2 bases and J by 1 base, with 2 bases between them. The V gene's germline CDR1 is LGHDT and CDR2 YNNKEL (reference sequence). The CDR3 has 12 amino acids. Here the CDR3 DNA reads TGTGCCAGCAGCCAAAGGAACACTGAAGCTTTCTTT. Its protein product is CASSQRNTEAFF.

The chain employs TRBV10-3 and TRBJ2-3; a weak D match, TRBD1 (5 bases). Trimming removed 2 bases at V and 1 base at J, with 7 bases between. The CDR3 is 14 amino acids. CDR1 ENHRY and CDR2 SYGVKD come from the germline V gene. For the CDR3, the DNA is TGTGCCATCAGTGAGGAACAGGGCACAGATACGCAGTATTTT. Amino acids: CAISEEQGTDTQYF.

The rearrangement links TRBV20-1 to TRBJ1-2, with a possible D match to TRBD1 (5 bases). The CDR3 has 11 residues. Germline V gene lookup returns CDR1 DFQATT and CDR2 SNEGSKA (reference sequence). V lost 4 bases, J lost 3 bases, and 6 bases lay in between. CDR3 in amino acids: CSAKTDYGYTF. CDR3 nucleotide sequence: TGCAGTGCTAAGACAGACTATGGCTACACCTTC.

This chain joins TRBV5-1 and TRBJ1-4, with no clear D. Trimming stripped 5 bases from V and 7 bases from J, with 15 bases between. The CDR3 contains 14 residues. Germline V gene lookup returns CDR1 SGHRS and CDR2 YFSETQ. The CDR3 is CASSSGESTEKLFF. CDR3 nucleotides: TGCGCCAGCAGTTCAGGCGAATCGACTGAAAAACTGTTTTTT.

V is TRBV11-3 and J is TRBJ1-1; 9 nucleotides align to TRBD1. With V trimmed by 6 bases and J by 2 bases, 4 bases remained unmatched. CDR3 length: 14 residues. CDR1 is SGHNT and CDR2 is YENEEA in the germline V gene. CDR3 region: CASRTGGLNTEAFF. The DNA for the CDR3 is TGTGCCAGCAGGACAGGGGGTTTAAACACTGAAGCTTTCTTT.

In nucleotides, the CDR3 is TGTGCCAGCAGTGAAGAGAGGGGGGCGACCTATGGCTACACCTTC. Residues: CASSEERGATYGYTF. The rearrangement uses TRBV2 and TRBJ1-2; possible D gene TRBD1, 6 bases. This CDR3 region has 15 residues. From germline, CDR1 is SNHLY and CDR2 FYNNEI. The ends were cut back, 1 base at V and 4 bases at J, with 13 bases in the middle.

V usage is TRBV6-1 and J usage is TRBJ1-1, with TRBD1 as a possible D gene (5 bases). From germline, CDR1 is MNHNS and CDR2 SASEGT. The CDR3 consists of 13 residues. V lost 7 bases to trimming and J lost 0 bases, with 9 bases between them. This CDR3 reads CASIGTLNTEAFF. For the CDR3, the DNA is TGTGCCAGCATCGGGACTTTGAACACTGAAGCTTTCTTT.

The chain carries TRBV1 and TRBJ1-1. TRBV1 is listed as a pseudogene. CDR3 length: 14 residues. The CDR3 DNA reads TGCACCAGCAACCGGAGGAGGCGGAACACTGAAGCTTTCTTT. It yields the protein CTSNRRRRNTEAFF.

This clone has only one observation. This chain joins TRBV19 and TRBJ2-7, with 7 bases lining up with TRBD2. The length of the CDR3 is 14 residues. V was clipped by 4 bases and J by 0 bases; unmatched bases: 3. Germline CDR1 LNHDA, CDR2 SQIVND (reference sequence). The CDR3: CASSTGLVSYEQYF. CDR3 bases: TGTGCCAGTAGTACCGGACTAGTCTCCTACGAGCAGTACTTC.

The rearrangement links TRBV27 to TRBJ1-5; D is ambiguous. The germline gives CDR1 MNHEY, CDR2 SMNVEV (reference sequence). The CDR3 has 15 amino acids. V lost 6 bases and J 0 bases, leaving 12 bases between the germline ends. The CDR3 sequence is CASSPSAYSNQPQHF. The DNA for the CDR3 is TGTGCCAGCAGCCCCTCAGCGTATAGCAATCAGCCCCAGCATTTT.